The present TCR beta chain was sequenced within a study of OX40 agonist ivuxolimab in advanced cancers. The CDR3 totals 11 residues. V was pared by 6 bases and J by 0 bases, with 5 bases between. Looked up from germline, CDR1 is SQVTM and CDR2 is ANQGSEA. The method was immunoSEQ multiplex PCR; TCRdb's version includes in-frame clones alone and lacks a portion of them. The data contain about 45,000 clones, approximately 84% of them singletons. The TCR sequence derives from an adult with an advanced solid tumor such as melanoma, head and neck, liver or kidney cancer. The rearrangement links TRBV29-1 to TRBJ1-1, with unresolved D. Sequenced here: CD4+ or CD8+ T cells sorted from blood, sampled in a trial of the OX40 agonist ivuxolimab. The CDR3, as DNA: TGCAGCGTACACCTGAACACTGAAGCTTTCTTT. Residues: CSVHLNTEAFF.